The 8 T cell receptor beta chains given below trace back to one sample, sequenced in a study of blood T cell repertoires in COVID-19. Measured with immunoSEQ multiplex PCR; TCRdb has only the in-frame clones, and not every one. Of roughly 97,000 clones in the sample, about 79% were seen once. What was sequenced was peripheral blood. The receptors derive from an elderly woman with active or convalescent COVID-19.

V is TRBV7-2 and J is TRBJ2-1, with TRBD2 matching 7 bases. With 5 bases clipped from V and 10 bases from J, the junction kept 11 bases outside the gene matches. This CDR3 comprises 14 residues. The germline V gene encodes CDR1 SGHTA and CDR2 FQGNSA. The CDR3 coding sequence is TGTGCCAGCAGCCGGATGGGAGGGGACCGAGAGCAGTTCTTC. This sequence encodes CASSRMGGDREQFF.

The gene calls are TRBV6-5 and TRBJ1-6; the D gene is possibly TRBD1 (6 bases). V shed 11 bases and J shed 4 bases, with 18 bases lying between them. The V gene's germline CDR1 is MNHEY and CDR2 SVGAGI. This CDR3 has 15 amino acids. The CDR3 sequence: CAPRTENTYNSPLHF. DNA for the CDR3: TGTGCCCCAAGGACAGAAAATACGTATAATTCACCCCTCCACTTT.

The chain carries TRBV18 and TRBJ1-1, with 10 bases fitting TRBD1. CDR3 length: 18 amino acids. J was trimmed by 7 bases and V by 2 bases; bases with no gene match: 16. Germline values: CDR1 KGHSH, CDR2 LQKENI. CDR3 nucleotide sequence: TGTGCCAGCTCACCAACCCTGGCGACAGGGGGCCGCTCCGGTGAAGCTTTCTTT. It translates to CASSPTLATGGRSGEAFF.

The chain has TRBV20-1 and TRBJ2-1; D possibly corresponds to TRBD2 (5 bases). The CDR3 has 13 amino acids. CDR1 and CDR2 from the germline V gene are DFQATT and SNEGSKA (reference sequence). V was pared by 3 bases and J by 6 bases, with 12 bases between. The DNA of the CDR3 is TGCAGTGCTAGTTACGGGAAGGGCAATGAGCAGTTCTTC. Its translation is CSASYGKGNEQFF.

CDR3 amino acids: CAWSVTTGNTIYF. In DNA, the CDR3 is TGTGCCTGGAGTGTGACAACTGGAAACACCATATATTTT. The genes are TRBV30 and TRBJ1-3; no firm D call. The CDR3 runs 13 residues. Germline V gives CDR1 GTSNPN, CDR2 SVGIG (reference sequence). Between the trimmed V and J ends, which lost 0 bases and 2 bases, there was a span of 5 bases.

This CDR3 is CASSGNGNTGELFF. Here the CDR3 DNA reads TGTGCCAGTTCGGGGAACGGAAACACCGGGGAGCTGTTTTTT. V gene TRBV2 combines with J gene TRBJ2-2; D possibly corresponds to TRBD2 (5 bases). The ends were cut back, 9 bases at V and 2 bases at J, with 13 bases in the middle. Germline CDR1 reads SNHLY; CDR2 reads FYNNEI. The CDR3 has 14 amino acids.

This clone has a single count. J is TRBJ2-2 and V is TRBV6-5; possible D gene TRBD2, 6 bases. With 6 bases removed from V and 4 bases from J, the gap between germline ends came to 12 bases. This CDR3 region has 14 residues. Per germline, CDR1 MNHEY and CDR2 SVGAGI. The CDR3 region is CASRSKGGTGELFF. CDR3 nucleotide sequence: TGTGCCAGCAGGTCGAAGGGAGGCACCGGGGAGCTGTTTTTT.

The chain carries TRBV28 and TRBJ1-1, with TRBD1 as a possible D gene (6 bases). The CDR3 is 14 amino acids. Germline V gene sequence: CDR1 MDHEN, CDR2 SYDVKM. V lost 1 base and J 2 bases, leaving 8 bases between the germline ends. The CDR3 here is CASSLSGANTEAFF. Here the CDR3 DNA reads TGTGCCAGCAGTTTATCAGGGGCCAACACTGAAGCTTTCTTT. The full variable domain, its missing parts supplied by reference TRBV28 and TRBJ1-1, is DVKVTQSSRYLVKRTGEKVFLECVQDMDHENMFWYRQDPGLGLRLIYFSYDVKMKEKGDIPEGYSVSREKKERFSLILESASTNQTSMYLCASSLSGANTEAFFGQGTRLTVV.